The following is a T cell receptor (beta chain) sequence with its context. The record originates from a study of blood T cell repertoires in COVID-19. Study summary: Sites across the United States, Italy and Spain contributed samples from acute and convalescent COVID-19. Nucleic acid was either cDNA or gDNA, and it came from T cells, B-cell-depleted T cells, or PBMCs.

Profiling relied on immunoSEQ multiplex PCR, and the TCRdb table lists in-frame clones only, not all of them. The sample lists about 70,000 clones, around 87% occurring once. The CDR3 totals 18 residues. After removal of 3 bases from V and 6 bases from J, the junction contained 16 bases not matched to a gene. In germline, CDR1 is KGHSH, CDR2 LQKENI. The source of this sequence is a young woman with acute or convalescent COVID-19. The gene calls are TRBV18 and TRBJ1-5, with 8 bases that match TRBD1. The sequencing input was peripheral blood. The CDR3 DNA is TGTGCCAGCTCACCGCAACGTTCGGACAGGGCGGTGGCTCAGCCCCAGCATTTT. This sequence encodes CASSPQRSDRAVAQPQHF.